Below, one T cell receptor (beta chain) is given with its context. The authors ran a second PCR of roughly 7 to 11 cycles using a sample-barcoded 5' primer and a J-beta primer mix. TCRdb ran MiXCR on the 5' RACE reads and lists one entry per CDR3 protein. The data show roughly 800,000 distinct CDR3 sequences, with around a quarter seen just once and over 2.5% held by the top ten. CDR3 length: 14 amino acids. Germline V lookup: CDR1 KGHSH, CDR2 LQKENI. V gave up 2 bases and J gave up 4 bases; unmatched junction bases: 4. The sample comes from a study of blood T cells in healthy people across ages. These data were also reused for a study on T cells of mothers and their children. Per that paper: The M1S primer of the second PCR added sample barcodes and 2-4 random nucleotides. Each child gave approximately 3 million TCR beta CDR3 reads (each mother, over 8 million). Not a single persistent microchimeric T cell clone was detected.

Sequencing was performed on blood. The J gene is TRBJ2-5, the V gene TRBV18; TRBD1 agrees at 7 bases. This TCR derives from a boy aged 5 to 17 in good health. CDR3 coding DNA: TGTGCCAGCTCACCAAACCACAGGGGAGAGACCCAGTACTTC. Translated, it gives CASSPNHRGETQYF.